Below, 15 T cell receptor beta chains from the same sample are listed, as sequenced in a study of blood T cell repertoires in COVID-19. The method was immunoSEQ multiplex PCR; TCRdb's version includes in-frame clones alone and lacks a portion of them. The sample has more than 100,000 clones; around nine tenths are singletons. Sequencing was performed on peripheral blood. Receptors were obtained from a woman between 45 and 60 years old with active or convalescent COVID-19.

The V and J genes are TRBV24-1 and TRBJ2-1; weak D call: TRBD1 (6 bases). The CDR3 has 14 residues. The V gene's germline CDR1 is KGHDR and CDR2 SFDVKD. The ends were cut back, 4 bases at V and 6 bases at J, with 12 bases in the middle. The CDR3 here is CATSDTGTRNEQFF. The CDR3 nucleotides read TGTGCCACCAGTGACACCGGGACACGCAATGAGCAGTTCTTC.

The chain employs TRBV6-6 and TRBJ1-4, with D tentatively TRBD1 (6 bases). Trimming removed 6 bases from V and 12 bases from J, with 14 bases in between. The CDR3 consists of 12 residues. Per the germline V gene, CDR1 is MNHNY and CDR2 is SVGAGI (reference sequence). The chain's CDR3 is CASRATGSQLFF. CDR3 DNA: TGTGCCAGCAGGGCCACAGGGAGTCAACTGTTTTTT.

The rearrangement uses TRBV5-4 and TRBJ1-4; D is ambiguous. Germline V lookup: CDR1 SGHNT, CDR2 YYREEE (reference sequence). The CDR3 length is 12 residues. V was pared by 6 bases and J by 10 bases, with 13 bases between. This chain's CDR3 is CASIALHRKLFF. In DNA form, the CDR3 reads TGTGCCAGCATCGCCCTGCACAGAAAACTGTTTTTT. The variable domain in full, with the rest retrieved from reference TRBV5-4 and TRBJ1-4, is ETGVTQSPTHLIKTRGQQVTLRCSSQSGHNTVSWYQQALGQGPQFIFQYYREEENGRGNFPPRFSGLQFPNYSSELNVNALELDDSALYLCASIALHRKLFFGSGTQLSVL.

The chain uses TRBV18 and TRBJ2-1; the D gene is possibly TRBD2 (6 bases). V was trimmed by 2 bases and J by 7 bases, leaving 12 bases between them. Per the germline V gene, CDR1 is KGHSH and CDR2 is LQKENI. The CDR3 extends over 14 amino acids. The CDR3 DNA sequence: TGTGCCAGCTCACCAGGCGGGACGGAGAATGAGCAGTTCTTC. Amino acids: CASSPGGTENEQFF.

In its sample, this clone was seen once. The gene calls are TRBV5-6 and TRBJ2-7, with 11 bases fitting TRBD1. This CDR3 has 14 amino acids. The junction had 4 bases not matched to a gene; V was cut back by 4 bases and J by 4 bases. CDR1 SGHDT and CDR2 YYEEEE come from the germline V gene. The CDR3 protein is CASSGQGAAYEQYF. CDR3 DNA: TGTGCCAGCAGCGGACAGGGGGCTGCTTACGAGCAGTACTTC.

In this sample, this clone turned up a few times. This chain joins TRBV7-9 and TRBJ1-6; no clear D. The CDR3 runs 14 residues. The V end lost 3 bases, the J end lost 4 bases, and 7 bases lay between the germline ends. The germline CDR1 and CDR2 sequences are SEHNR and FQNEAQ (reference sequence). The DNA of the CDR3 is TGTGCCAGCAGCTTGGGCTCTTATAATTCACCCCTCCACTTT. Its protein product is CASSLGSYNSPLHF.

This rearrangement joins TRBV7-9 to TRBJ2-7, with 11 bases lining up with TRBD2. Germline V gives CDR1 SEHNR, CDR2 FQNEAQ (reference sequence). The V and J ends lost 0 bases and 2 bases, in that order; junction bases with no gene match: 9. The CDR3 loop spans 18 amino acids. DNA for the CDR3: TGTGCCAGCAGCTTAGCGCTATTGACTAGCGGGAACCCCTACGAGCAGTACTTC. Translation gives CASSLALLTSGNPYEQYF.

The sample holds a few counts of this clone. In nucleotides, the CDR3 is TGCGCCAGCAGCCGAGGGGGATCGGAGACCCAGTACTTC. Amino acids: CASSRGGSETQYF. This sequence joins TRBV4-1 and TRBJ2-5, with D tentatively TRBD1 (6 bases). The CDR3 is 13 residues long. CDR1 MGHRA and CDR2 YSYEKL come from the germline V gene. V was cut by 4 bases and J by 5 bases, with 11 bases left in between.

The chain couples TRBV24-1 to TRBJ2-2, with TRBD1 as a possible D gene (5 bases). This CDR3 is 15 amino acids long. Deletions cut 4 bases from V and 3 bases from J, with 11 bases between. Germline CDR1 and CDR2: KGHDR and SFDVKD. In DNA, the CDR3 is TGTGCCACCAGTGACTCGGACACCCACACCGGGGAGCTGTTTTTT. Its translation: CATSDSDTHTGELFF.

This sequence joins TRBV2 and TRBJ1-1; 7 positions agree with TRBD1. Trimming removed 6 bases from V and 4 bases from J; junction bases left unmatched: 8. This CDR3 contains 14 residues. CDR1 and CDR2 from the germline V gene are SNHLY and FYNNEI. CDR3 in DNA: TGTGCCAGCAGCAGACAGGGTATGAGCACTGAAGCTTTCTTT. Its protein product is CASSRQGMSTEAFF.

This chain links TRBV6-5 with TRBJ1-3, with D maybe TRBD1 (6 bases). The CDR3 is 16 amino acids. Trimming left V 0 bases short and J 2 bases short, with 11 bases between. Germline V gives CDR1 MNHEY, CDR2 SVGAGI. CDR3 in DNA: TGTGCCAGCAGTTACTCGATGGCAGGGGCTGGAAACACCATATATTTT. Its protein is CASSYSMAGAGNTIYF.

The chain joins TRBV12-3 or TRBV12-4 to TRBJ2-2; 8 bases agree with TRBD2. V lost 6 bases and J lost 9; bases outside the gene matches: 6. This CDR3 is 13 amino acids long. In nucleotides, the CDR3 is TGTGCCAGCAGCGACTCGGGGGGGAGGGAGCTGTTTTTT. Amino acids: CASSDSGGRELFF.

This rearrangement joins TRBV7-6 to TRBJ1-1; D call uncertain. Trimming took 6 bases from V and 4 from J, leaving 12 bases between them. Germline CDR1 and CDR2: SGHVS and FNYEAQ. The CDR3 sequence is 13 residues long. CDR3 bases: TGTGCCAGCAGACCCGGGGAAGGCACTGAAGCTTTCTTT. Its protein product is CASRPGEGTEAFF.

The V gene is TRBV27, the J gene TRBJ2-2, with a possible D match to TRBD1 (6 bases). The CDR3 contains 16 residues. The germline CDR1 and CDR2 sequences are MNHEY and SMNVEV (reference sequence). The germline V and J ends were trimmed by 2 bases and 4 bases, with 14 bases remaining between them. The CDR3: CASSLDADSPTGELFF. The DNA for the CDR3 is TGTGCCAGCAGTTTAGACGCGGACAGTCCCACCGGGGAGCTGTTTTTT.

This clone was counted once. The V call is TRBV28, the J call TRBJ2-5, with TRBD1 matching over 9 bases. The CDR3 totals 15 residues. CDR1 and CDR2 (germline): MDHEN, SYDVKM. J was trimmed by 5 bases and V by 3 bases; bases with no gene match: 7. The CDR3, as DNA: TGTGCCAGCAGTTTGGGGGGGACAGGGACTGAGACCCAGTACTTC. Protein sequence: CASSLGGTGTETQYF.